The 17 T cell receptor beta chains in this list originate from one sample, sequenced in a study of a mutant IDH1 vaccine in newly diagnosed glioma. Produced via immunoSEQ multiplex PCR; TCRdb's table is partial and in-frame only. This table holds over 55,000 clones, roughly 76% found once. Sample time point: week 35, safety follow-up. Each dose of the vaccine consisted of 300 ug of mutant IDH1 20-mer peptide, with topical imiquimod. No cognate antigen is known for these TCRs. Sequencing was performed on PBMCs, taken from a glioma patient whose treatment included an IDH1 peptide vaccine. These TCRs come from a middle-aged man with glioma.

The CDR3 region is CASSLRGDSSSYEQYF. The CDR3 DNA reads TGTGCCAGCAGCTTGAGGGGGGACTCAAGCTCCTACGAGCAGTACTTC. The V call is TRBV5-5, the J call TRBJ2-5; D might be TRBD1 or TRBD2, each matching 6 bases. The DNA end favors TRBJ2-7, so the J call may be wrong. Germline V gene data show CDR1 as SGHKS and CDR2 as YYEKEE (reference sequence). The CDR3 has 16 amino acids.

The rearrangement links TRBV4-3 to TRBJ2-6, with TRBD2 as a possible D gene (6 bases). Deletions cut 1 base from V and 0 bases from J, with 7 bases between. This CDR3 is built from 16 residues. Germline V gives CDR1 LGHNA, CDR2 YSLEER. CDR3: CASSQGGGSGANVLTF. Here the CDR3 DNA reads TGCGCCAGCAGCCAAGGGGGAGGCTCTGGGGCCAACGTCCTGACTTTC.

This chain connects TRBV6-5 to TRBJ2-7; D remains ambiguous. The CDR3 has 15 amino acids. Trimming removed 0 bases from V and 2 bases from J, with 11 bases in between. Germline lookup yields CDR1 MNHEY and CDR2 SVGAGI. DNA for the CDR3: TGTGCCAGCAGTTACTCGAGAACAGCAACCTACGAGCAGTACTTC. Translating it yields CASSYSRTATYEQYF.

The chain carries TRBV4-3 and TRBJ2-7, with D perhaps matching TRBD1 (6 bases). This CDR3 is 15 amino acids long. Per germline, CDR1 LGHNA and CDR2 YSLEER. The V end was cut by 1 base, the J end by 7 bases, with 17 bases between. CDR3 in amino acids: CASSQGGPSLGEQYF. The DNA of the CDR3 is TGCGCCAGCAGCCAAGGGGGGCCTTCGTTGGGGGAGCAGTACTTC.

The genes are TRBV11-2 and TRBJ1-5; D unclear. Germline CDR1 SGHAT, CDR2 FQNNGV. This CDR3 contains 15 residues. V was cut by 3 bases and J by 2 bases, with 11 bases left in between. This CDR3 reads CASSLGAAGNQPQHF. CDR3 DNA sequence: TGTGCCAGCAGCTTGGGTGCCGCGGGCAATCAGCCCCAGCATTTT.

The chain recombines TRBV5-6 with TRBJ2-4, with D perhaps TRBD2 (5 bases). Germline CDR1 is SGHDT and CDR2 is YYEEEE. This CDR3 spans 17 amino acids. Trimming removed 0 bases at V and 0 bases at J, with 13 bases between. The CDR3 sequence is CASSLGETRLAKNIQYF. CDR3 nucleotide sequence: TGTGCCAGCAGCTTGGGGGAGACTCGACTAGCCAAAAACATTCAGTACTTC.

This chain joins TRBV7-2 and TRBJ2-7; D not resolved. Trimming cost V 1 base and J 9 bases, with 10 bases left between them. This CDR3 is built from 12 residues. Germline lookup yields CDR1 SGHTA and CDR2 FQGNSA. CDR3 sequence reads: CASSLVSLLQYF. CDR3 DNA: TGTGCCAGCAGCTTAGTATCCCTGTTGCAGTACTTC.

J is TRBJ1-5 and V is TRBV19, with D hard to call. The CDR3 consists of 15 residues. From germline, CDR1 is LNHDA and CDR2 SQIVND (reference sequence). V gave up 3 bases and J gave up 0 bases, with 9 bases separating them. The CDR3 spells CASSMEIYSNQPQHF. Written as DNA, the CDR3 is TGTGCCAGTAGTATGGAGATTTATAGCAATCAGCCCCAGCATTTT.

The rearrangement uses TRBV19 and TRBJ2-3; D is unresolved. The germline gives CDR1 LNHDA, CDR2 SQIVND (reference sequence). V was clipped by 4 bases and J by 4 bases, with 9 bases between them. This CDR3 region has 13 residues. The CDR3 sequence: CASSTWLADTQYF. DNA for the CDR3: TGTGCCAGTAGTACTTGGTTGGCAGATACGCAGTATTTT.

The chain has TRBV7-2 and TRBJ1-5; D gene ambiguous. The CDR3 runs to 15 residues. Germline V gene data show CDR1 as SGHTA and CDR2 as FQGNSA. With 1 base removed from V and 1 base from J, the gap between germline ends came to 8 bases. CDR3 nucleotides: TGTGCCAGCAGCTTAGTGGCAGAAAGCAATCAGCCCCAGCATTTT. Protein product: CASSLVAESNQPQHF. Looking up the rest from reference TRBV7-2 and TRBJ1-5 gives the full variable domain: GAGVSQSPSNKVTEKGKDVELRCDPISGHTALYWYRQSLGQGLEFLIYFQGNSAPDKSGLPSDRFSAERTGGSVSTLTIQRTQQEDSAVYLCASSLVAESNQPQHFGDGTRLSIL.

In this sample, this clone turned up once. J is TRBJ1-2 and V is TRBV10-3; D remains unclear. V was pared by 7 bases and J by 1 base, with 7 bases between. CDR3 length: 12 residues. Germline V lookup: CDR1 ENHRY, CDR2 SYGVKD. CDR3 bases: TGTGCCATCAAAGACCTTAACTATGGCTACACCTTC. Encoded protein: CAIKDLNYGYTF.

There are a few counts of this clone. Compared with germline, one end of the junction differs, possibly owing to a read error. The V gene is TRBV7-7, the J gene TRBJ2-2; 11 nucleotides line up with TRBD2. This CDR3 is 15 amino acids long. Germline CDR1 SSHAT, CDR2 FNYEAQ (reference sequence). The CDR3 DNA sequence: TGTGCTAGCAGCTTACTAGCGGGAGACACCGGGGAGCTGTTTTTT. Residues: CASSLLAGDTGELFF.

This chain connects TRBV2 to TRBJ2-1; TRBD2 matches at 12 bases. Germline loops: CDR1 SNHLY, CDR2 FYNNEI. The CDR3 covers 15 residues. V gave up 4 bases and J gave up 9 bases; unmatched junction bases: 7. For the CDR3, the DNA is TGTGCCAGCAGTGTTGGACTAGCGGGAATTTCTGAGCAGTTCTTC. Translation: CASSVGLAGISEQFF. Full variable domain (rest looked up from reference TRBV2 and TRBJ2-1): EPEVTQTPSHQVTQMGQEVILRCVPISNHLYFYWYRQILGQKVEFLVSFYNNEISEKSEIFDDQFSVERPDGSNFTLKIRSTKLEDSAMYFCASSVGLAGISEQFFGPGTRLTVL.

This clone turned up a few times. This CDR3 is CAISWDRHTEAFF. CDR3 bases: TGTGCCATCAGCTGGGACAGGCACACTGAAGCTTTCTTT. The chain couples TRBV10-3 to TRBJ1-1; 8 bases match TRBD1. Germline V gives CDR1 ENHRY, CDR2 SYGVKD. This CDR3 is built from 13 residues. With 6 bases clipped from V and 3 bases from J, the junction kept 3 bases outside the gene matches.

The chain joins TRBV18 to TRBJ1-2; 10 bases align to TRBD1. The CDR3 length is 15 residues. The junction had 7 bases not matched to a gene; V was cut back by 3 bases and J by 6 bases. Germline lookup yields CDR1 KGHSH and CDR2 LQKENI. The CDR3 DNA follows: TGTGCCAGCTCACCTCTGGACAGGGGGAACGATGGCTACACCTTC. Its translation: CASSPLDRGNDGYTF.

V gene TRBV5-6 combines with J gene TRBJ2-3; 9 nucleotides line up with TRBD2. CDR1 and CDR2 (germline): SGHDT, YYEEEE. The junction had 2 bases not matched to a gene; V was cut back by 1 base and J by 2 bases. The CDR3 extends over 15 amino acids. CDR3 sequence reads: CASSLKGLATDTQYF. The CDR3 nucleotides read TGTGCCAGCAGCTTGAAGGGACTAGCCACAGATACGCAGTATTTT. Looking up the rest from reference TRBV5-6 and TRBJ2-3 gives the full variable domain: DAGVTQSPTHLIKTRGQQVTLRCSPKSGHDTVSWYQQALGQGPQFIFQYYEEEERQRGNFPDRFSGHQFPNYSSELNVNALLLGDSALYLCASSLKGLATDTQYFGPGTRLTVL.

The rearrangement links TRBV7-9 to TRBJ2-3; D is ambiguous. The CDR3 is 17 residues long. Germline-derived CDR1 and CDR2 are SEHNR and FQNEAQ (reference sequence). The germline V and J ends were trimmed by 10 bases and 0 bases, with 23 bases remaining between them. The chain's CDR3 is CATPKVSSSASTDTQYF. The CDR3 bases are TGTGCCACCCCCAAAGTCTCCTCCAGTGCTAGCACAGATACGCAGTATTTT. Variable domain in full (rest from reference TRBV7-9 and TRBJ2-3): DTGVSQNPRHKITKRGQNVTFRCDPISEHNRLYWYRQTLGQGPEFLTYFQNEAQLEKSRLLSDRFSAERPKGSFSTLEIQRTEQGDSAMYLCATPKVSSSASTDTQYFGPGTRLTVL.